This entry lists 17 T cell receptor beta chains sequenced from one sample in a study of blood T cell repertoires in COVID-19 (dated by TCRdb to 2018 to 2020). Library preparation used the immunoSEQ multiplex PCR assay. TCRdb holds this immuneACCESS table with in-frame rearrangements only. Some clones are missing; in checked studies, unresolved V genes explain under half, and the rest has no known cause. The sample data list tens of thousands of clones, and roughly 89% of these were observed just once. Clones ranked in the top ten supply about 17% of the sample. The sequencing sample was made of peripheral blood. The receptors were sampled from a woman aged 55-70 years with COVID-19, enrolled during active disease.

This chain connects TRBV7-7 to TRBJ1-4; 9 bases map to TRBD1. The ends lost 4 bases at V and 14 bases at J; junction bases unmatched: 8. The CDR3 contains 13 residues. CDR1 is SSHAT and CDR2 is FNYEAQ in the germline V gene (reference sequence). DNA of the CDR3: TGTGCCAGCAGCTGGGACAGGGATGGACAGCTGTTTTTT. Translation gives CASSWDRDGQLFF.

CDR3 loop: CASSLGGTVNIQYF. The CDR3 coding sequence is TGTGCCAGCAGCTTAGGGGGGACAGTAAACATTCAGTACTTC. The V gene is TRBV7-2, the J gene TRBJ2-4; TRBD1 aligns across 7 bases. J lost 6 bases, V lost 1 base, and 3 bases had no gene match. The CDR3 has 14 amino acids. From germline, CDR1 is SGHTA and CDR2 FQGNSA.

The chain carries TRBV6-5 and TRBJ1-2; D is ambiguous. V lost 7 bases and J lost 4, with 13 bases in between. Germline V gene sequence: CDR1 MNHEY, CDR2 SVGAGI. This CDR3 has 13 residues. The CDR3 sequence: CASTRSEIYGYTF. The DNA of the CDR3 is TGTGCCAGCACTCGAAGTGAGATCTATGGCTACACCTTC.

The table lists this clone with a count of one. This chain links TRBV4-2 with TRBJ2-5; 8 bases match TRBD2. The trim removed 7 bases at V and 5 bases at J, leaving 12 bases unmatched. The CDR3 is 15 residues long. Per the germline V gene, CDR1 is LGHNA and CDR2 is YNFKEQ. This chain's CDR3 is CASTLAGGAGETQYF. Written as DNA, the CDR3 is TGTGCCAGCACCCTAGCCGGGGGGGCCGGGGAGACCCAGTACTTC.

The chain carries TRBV5-8 and TRBJ1-1, with 9 nucleotides matching TRBD1. Germline V gives CDR1 SGHTS, CDR2 YDEGEE. The V gene end was trimmed by 3 bases and the J gene end by 9 bases; junction bases not matched to a gene: 6. CDR3 length: 13 residues. The CDR3 DNA sequence: TGTGCCAGCAGCTCCGGACAGGGGAGGCAAGCTTTCTTT. Residues: CASSSGQGRQAFF.

The table lists this clone with a count of one. The chain couples TRBV6-5 to TRBJ2-3; TRBD1 might be the D (6 bases). V lost 6 bases to trimming and J lost 6 bases, with 13 bases between them. The CDR3 runs to 13 residues. Looked up from germline, CDR1 is MNHEY and CDR2 is SVGAGI. Here the CDR3 DNA reads TGTGCCAGCAGGGGGGCCGACGGGGATACGCAGTATTTT. This sequence encodes CASRGADGDTQYF.

The V call is TRBV18, the J call TRBJ1-2, with D possibly matching TRBD1 (5 bases). CDR3 length: 14 amino acids. Trimming shortened V by 3 bases and J by 7 bases, and 15 bases separated the two germline ends. Germline V gives CDR1 KGHSH, CDR2 LQKENI. The CDR3 nucleotides are TGTGCCAGCTCACCCAACTTGTCAGGGTTTGGCTACACCTTC. Amino acid sequence: CASSPNLSGFGYTF. Combining the CDR3 with reference TRBV18 and TRBJ1-2 gives the whole variable domain NAGVMQNPRHLVRRRGQEARLRCSPMKGHSHVYWYRQLPEEGLKFMVYLQKENIIDESGMPKERFSAEFPKEGPSILRIQQVVRGDSAAYFCASSPNLSGFGYTFGSGTRLTVV.

This clone came up a few times. This sequence joins TRBV7-6 and TRBJ2-3; 13 nucleotides align to TRBD2. The CDR3 sequence is 15 residues long. With V trimmed by 4 bases and J by 7 bases, 5 bases remained unmatched. Germline values: CDR1 SGHVS, CDR2 FNYEAQ. CDR3 residues: CASSSRTSGGHTQYF. The CDR3 DNA reads TGTGCCAGCAGCTCCCGGACTAGCGGGGGACATACGCAGTATTTT.

This chain links TRBV30 with TRBJ1-2; 8 positions agree with TRBD1. The germline V gene has CDR1 GTSNPN and CDR2 SVGIG (reference sequence). There are 14 residues in the CDR3. V lost 0 bases to trimming and J lost 4 bases; unmatched junction nucleotides: 4. CDR3 region: CAWSVPGGLYGYTF. CDR3 DNA sequence: TGTGCCTGGAGTGTTCCAGGGGGCCTCTATGGCTACACCTTC.

Only one count was recorded for this clone. The chain has TRBV19 and TRBJ2-1; 8 nucleotides line up with TRBD1. Germline V gene sequence: CDR1 LNHDA, CDR2 SQIVND (reference sequence). V shed 6 bases, J shed 9 bases, and the junction held 10 bases outside the gene matches. This CDR3 has 14 amino acids. As DNA, the CDR3 is TGTGCCAGTAGGGTGCAGGGGGCGCCGGGTGAGCAGTTCTTC. Its translation: CASRVQGAPGEQFF.

The chain joins TRBV7-9 to TRBJ2-7, with 9 positions matching TRBD1. The V and J ends lost 3 bases and 3 bases, in that order; junction bases with no gene match: 9. This CDR3 is built from 16 residues. Germline values: CDR1 SEHNR, CDR2 FQNEAQ (reference sequence). The CDR3 DNA reads as TGTGCCAGCAGCTTGAGACCGGGACAGGGCTACTACGAGCAGTACTTC. This sequence encodes CASSLRPGQGYYEQYF.

The rearrangement joins TRBV6-2 or TRBV6-3 to TRBJ1-2; 7 bases line up with TRBD1. Germline CDR1 and CDR2: MNHEY and SVGEGT. The J segment lost 8 bases and the V segment lost 2 bases, leaving 8 bases of the junction unmatched. The CDR3 is 14 residues long. The CDR3 region has the DNA TGTGCCAGCAGTTACAGCCCGTTCAGGGGGGGCTACACCTTC. Translation gives CASSYSPFRGGYTF.

In its sample, this clone was seen once. The rearrangement links TRBV27 to TRBJ1-3; D is ambiguous. The germline V gene encodes CDR1 MNHEY and CDR2 SMNVEV (reference sequence). V lost 0 bases to trimming and J lost 4 bases, with 4 bases between them. The CDR3 runs to 13 residues. The CDR3 is CASSLSPGNTIYF. The CDR3 nucleotides are TGTGCCAGCAGTTTATCCCCAGGAAACACCATATATTTT.

The table lists this clone with a few counts. The CDR3 DNA reads as TGTGCCAGCAGCCAAGCGGGACTGGAAACTGGGTACTTC. Encoded protein: CASSQAGLETGYF. The rearrangement uses TRBV14 and TRBJ2-7; TRBD2 is a possible D gene (6 bases). The CDR3 runs to 13 residues. CDR1 and CDR2 from the germline V gene are SGHDN and FVKESK. Between the trimmed V and J ends, which lost 1 base and 12 bases, there was a span of 16 bases.

This chain links TRBV30 with TRBJ2-3; possible D gene TRBD1, 6 bases. V was trimmed by 2 bases and J by 2 bases, leaving 26 bases between them. The CDR3 is 19 amino acids. CDR1 and CDR2 from the germline V gene are GTSNPN and SVGIG (reference sequence). The DNA of the CDR3 is TGTGCCTGGAGTTCCCCCTACTCGGGACACCTCTTTATCACAGATACGCAGTATTTT. Protein: CAWSSPYSGHLFITDTQYF.

This rearrangement joins TRBV7-2 to TRBJ1-1; 7 positions match TRBD1. With 4 bases clipped from V and 4 bases from J, the junction kept 9 bases outside the gene matches. The CDR3 is 15 residues long. Germline loops: CDR1 SGHTA, CDR2 FQGNSA. This CDR3 is CASSSGGQLITEAFF. The CDR3 bases are TGTGCCAGCAGCTCTGGGGGACAGCTCATCACTGAAGCTTTCTTT.

The rearrangement links TRBV7-9 to TRBJ2-5; 7 bases are a match to TRBD1. The V gene's germline CDR1 is SEHNR and CDR2 FQNEAQ (reference sequence). The trim removed 6 bases at V and 0 bases at J, leaving 7 bases unmatched. The CDR3 loop spans 15 amino acids. The CDR3 coding sequence is TGTGCCAGCAGACAGGGACAGCGAGACCAAGAGACCCAGTACTTC. Its protein is CASRQGQRDQETQYF.